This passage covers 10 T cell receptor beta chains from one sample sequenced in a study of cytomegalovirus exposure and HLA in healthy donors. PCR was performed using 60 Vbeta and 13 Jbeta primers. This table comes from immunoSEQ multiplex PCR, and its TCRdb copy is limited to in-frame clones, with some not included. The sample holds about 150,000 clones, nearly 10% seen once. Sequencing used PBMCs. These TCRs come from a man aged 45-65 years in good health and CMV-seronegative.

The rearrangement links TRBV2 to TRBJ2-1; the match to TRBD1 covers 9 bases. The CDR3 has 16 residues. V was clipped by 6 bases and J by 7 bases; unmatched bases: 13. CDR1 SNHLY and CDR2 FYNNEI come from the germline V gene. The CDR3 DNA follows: TGTGCCAGCAGAGCTACAACAGGGGGCGCGGGGAATGAGCAGTTCTTC. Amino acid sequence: CASRATTGGAGNEQFF.

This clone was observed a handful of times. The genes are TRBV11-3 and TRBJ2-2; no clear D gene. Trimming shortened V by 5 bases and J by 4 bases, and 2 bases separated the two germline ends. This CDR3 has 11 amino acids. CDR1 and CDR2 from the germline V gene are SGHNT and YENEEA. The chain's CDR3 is CASSRTGELFF. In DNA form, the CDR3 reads TGTGCCAGCAGCCGCACCGGGGAGCTGTTTTTT.

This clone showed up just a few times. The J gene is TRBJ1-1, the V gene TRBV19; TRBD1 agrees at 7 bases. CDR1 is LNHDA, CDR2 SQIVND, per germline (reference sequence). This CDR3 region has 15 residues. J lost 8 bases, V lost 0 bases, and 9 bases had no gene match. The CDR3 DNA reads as TGTGCCAGTAGTATAGATAGGGGACAGCACAGGGAAGCTTTCTTT. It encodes CASSIDRGQHREAFF.

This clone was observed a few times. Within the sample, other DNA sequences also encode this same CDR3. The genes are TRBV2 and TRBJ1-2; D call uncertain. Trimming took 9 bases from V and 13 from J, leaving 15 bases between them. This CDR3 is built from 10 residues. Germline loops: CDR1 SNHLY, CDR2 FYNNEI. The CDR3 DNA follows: TGTGCCAGTACTCTGAACCTTCTCACCTTC. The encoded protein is CASTLNLLTF.

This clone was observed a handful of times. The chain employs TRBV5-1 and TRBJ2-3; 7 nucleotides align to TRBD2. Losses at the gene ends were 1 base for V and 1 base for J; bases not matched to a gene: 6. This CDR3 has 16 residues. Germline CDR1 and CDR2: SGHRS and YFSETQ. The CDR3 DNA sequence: TGCGCCAGCAGCTTGTATGGGGGGGATGGCACAGATACGCAGTATTTT. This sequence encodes CASSLYGGDGTDTQYF. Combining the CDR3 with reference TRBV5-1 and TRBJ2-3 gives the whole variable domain KAGVTQTPRYLIKTRGQQVTLSCSPISGHRSVSWYQQTPGQGLQFLFEYFSETQRNKGNFPGRFSGRQFSNSRSEMNVSTLELGDSALYLCASSLYGGDGTDTQYFGPGTRLTVL.

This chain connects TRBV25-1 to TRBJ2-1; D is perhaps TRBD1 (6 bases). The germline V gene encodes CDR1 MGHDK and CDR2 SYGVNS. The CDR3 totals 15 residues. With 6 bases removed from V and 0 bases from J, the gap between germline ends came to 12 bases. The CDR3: CASSWTDFSYNEQFF. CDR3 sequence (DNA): TGTGCCAGCAGCTGGACAGATTTCTCCTACAATGAGCAGTTCTTC.

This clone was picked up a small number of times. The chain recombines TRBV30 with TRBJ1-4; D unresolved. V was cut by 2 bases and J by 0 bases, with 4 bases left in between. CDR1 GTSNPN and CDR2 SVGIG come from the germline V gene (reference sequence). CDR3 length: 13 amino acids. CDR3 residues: CAWSSSTNEKLFF. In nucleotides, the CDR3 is TGTGCCTGGAGTTCGTCAACTAATGAAAAACTGTTTTTT.

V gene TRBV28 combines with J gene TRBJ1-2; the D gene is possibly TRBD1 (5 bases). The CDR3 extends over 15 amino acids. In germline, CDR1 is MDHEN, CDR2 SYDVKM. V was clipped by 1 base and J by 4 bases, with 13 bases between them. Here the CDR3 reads CASSLSLRGGYGYTF. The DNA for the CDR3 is TGTGCCAGCAGTTTATCCCTTCGGGGGGGCTATGGCTACACCTTC.

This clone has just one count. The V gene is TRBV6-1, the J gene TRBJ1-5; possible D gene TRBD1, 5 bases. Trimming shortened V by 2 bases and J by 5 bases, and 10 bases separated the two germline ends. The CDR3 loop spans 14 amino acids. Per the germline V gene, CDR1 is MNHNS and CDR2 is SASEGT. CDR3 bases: TGTGCCAGCAGTGAATTCCCAGGGTATCAGCCCCAGCATTTT. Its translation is CASSEFPGYQPQHF.

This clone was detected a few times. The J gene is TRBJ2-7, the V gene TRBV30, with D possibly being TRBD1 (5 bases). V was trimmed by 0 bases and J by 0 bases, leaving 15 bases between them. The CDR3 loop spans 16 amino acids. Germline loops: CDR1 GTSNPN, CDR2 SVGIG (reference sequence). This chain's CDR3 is CAWSVHRGTLSYEQYF. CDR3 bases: TGTGCCTGGAGTGTACATAGGGGCACCCTCTCCTACGAGCAGTACTTC.